In its sample, the clone carrying this T cell receptor (beta chain) was seen once. Its antigen remains unknown. The junction departs from germline at one end; a sequencing error may be responsible. CDR3 length: 14 amino acids. The sample comes from a study of blood T cells in healthy people across ages. Overall study findings and caveats: With donor CMV status unknown, expanded clonotype changes were possibly confounded. Long-lived donors exceeded aged donors in naive CD4+ cells and diversity. Roughly linear age-related decline in beta diversity appeared, significant by age around 42.

The authors ran a second PCR of roughly 6 to 12 cycles using a sample-barcoded 5' primer and a J-beta primer mix. Using its own MiXCR run on the 5' RACE reads, TCRdb lists one record per CDR3 protein. The table includes about 830,000 distinct CDR3 sequences, 62% detected once. Each donor had 8.5 to 10 milliliters of peripheral blood drawn. The TCR was taken from a man aged 30-40 years in good health. The V call is TRBV12-3 or TRBV12-4, the J call TRBJ1-2, with TRBD1 identical over 7 bases. Sequenced input: blood. The CDR3 DNA is TGCGCCAGCAGTTTTAGCGGGACAGACTATGGCTACACCTTC. This translates into CASSFSGTDYGYTF.